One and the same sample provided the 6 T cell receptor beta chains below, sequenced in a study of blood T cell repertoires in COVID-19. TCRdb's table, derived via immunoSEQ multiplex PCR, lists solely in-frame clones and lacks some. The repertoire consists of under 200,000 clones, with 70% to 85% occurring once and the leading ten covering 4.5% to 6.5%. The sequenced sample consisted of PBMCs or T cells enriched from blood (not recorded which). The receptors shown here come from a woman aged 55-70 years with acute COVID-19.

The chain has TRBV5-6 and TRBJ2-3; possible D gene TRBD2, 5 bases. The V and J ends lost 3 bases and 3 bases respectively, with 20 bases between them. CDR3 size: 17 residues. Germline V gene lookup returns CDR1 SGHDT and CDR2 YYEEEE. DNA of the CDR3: TGTGCCAGCAGCTCCTCCCTTACGCGGGCCTGGACAGATACGCAGTATTTT. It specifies CASSSSLTRAWTDTQYF.

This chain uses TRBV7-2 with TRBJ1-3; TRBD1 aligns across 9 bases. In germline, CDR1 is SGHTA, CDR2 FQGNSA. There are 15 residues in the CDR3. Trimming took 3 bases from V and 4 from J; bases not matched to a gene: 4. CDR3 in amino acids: CASSFTGGAGNTIYF. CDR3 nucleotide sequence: TGTGCCAGCAGCTTCACAGGGGGCGCAGGAAACACCATATATTTT.

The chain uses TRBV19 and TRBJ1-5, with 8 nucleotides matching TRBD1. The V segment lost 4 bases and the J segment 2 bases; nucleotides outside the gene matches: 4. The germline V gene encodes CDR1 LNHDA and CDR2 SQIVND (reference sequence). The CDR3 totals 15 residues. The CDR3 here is CASSRTGSGNQPQHF. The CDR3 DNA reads TGTGCCAGTAGTAGGACAGGGAGCGGCAATCAGCCCCAGCATTTT.

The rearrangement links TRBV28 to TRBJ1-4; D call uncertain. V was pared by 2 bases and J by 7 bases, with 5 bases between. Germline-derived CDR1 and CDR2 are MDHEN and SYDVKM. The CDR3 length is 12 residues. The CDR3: CASSLKAEKLFF. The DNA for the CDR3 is TGTGCCAGCAGTTTAAAAGCTGAAAAACTGTTTTTT.

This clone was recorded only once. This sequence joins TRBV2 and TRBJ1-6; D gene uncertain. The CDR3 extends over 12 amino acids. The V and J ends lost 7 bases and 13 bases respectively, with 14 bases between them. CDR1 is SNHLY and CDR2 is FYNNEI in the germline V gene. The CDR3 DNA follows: TGTGCCAGCATAGAATGGGCCGGCCCCCTCCACTTT. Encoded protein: CASIEWAGPLHF.

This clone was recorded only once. The CDR3 DNA is TGTGCCAGCAGTCCGGGACTAGAACAAGAGACCCAGTACTTC. Its protein is CASSPGLEQETQYF. The rearrangement uses TRBV6-5 and TRBJ2-5, with TRBD2 matching over 8 bases. Trimming took 5 bases from V and 2 from J; bases not matched to a gene: 4. CDR3 length equals 14 residues. Germline V gene data show CDR1 as MNHEY and CDR2 as SVGAGI.